These 26 T cell receptor beta chains were all obtained from the same sample, sequenced in a study of T-cell reconstitution after alpha-beta-depleted transplantation in children. For TCRbeta, the library was prepared with unique molecular identifiers. TCRdb recomputed calls from the PCR reads with MiXCR, one row per CDR3 protein. The top ten hold 2% to 3% of the sample, which has hundreds of thousands of distinct CDR3 sequences, around 25% seen once. The sequences come from PBMCs, collected before TCRalphabeta/CD19-depleted stem cell transplant. All receptors come from a girl aged 2 to 9 with Fanconi anemia, due to receive a stem cell transplant.

In its sample, this clonotype was seen many times. The chain uses TRBV20-1 and TRBJ2-1; TRBD2 matches 10 bases. The trim removed 0 bases at V and 1 base at J, leaving 15 bases unmatched. Germline lookup yields CDR1 DFQATT and CDR2 SNEGSKA (reference sequence). The CDR3 covers 20 residues. The chain's CDR3 is CSARDFDGAGGPRSYNEQFF. The CDR3 coding sequence is TGCAGTGCTAGAGATTTCGACGGAGCGGGGGGGCCTCGGTCCTACAATGAGCAGTTCTTC.

This clonotype showed up many times. The chain couples TRBV29-1 to TRBJ2-5, with D tentatively TRBD1 (5 bases). The CDR3 totals 15 residues. Germline V gene data show CDR1 as SQVTM and CDR2 as ANQGSEA. Trimming stripped 0 bases from V and 3 bases from J, with 14 bases between. The CDR3 is CSVEEPRQRKETQYF. As DNA, the CDR3 is TGCAGCGTTGAAGAGCCTAGACAGAGAAAAGAGACCCAGTACTTC. The full variable domain, its missing parts supplied by reference TRBV29-1 and TRBJ2-5, is SAVISQKPSRDICQRGTSLTIQCQVDSQVTMMFWYRQQPGQSLTLIATANQGSEATYESGFVIDKFPISRPNLTFSTLTVSNMSPEDSSIYLCSVEEPRQRKETQYFGPGTRLLVL.

This chain uses TRBV12-3 or TRBV12-4 with TRBJ2-7; 9 positions agree with TRBD1. The CDR3 length is 13 residues. Trimming took 7 bases from V and 6 from J; bases not matched to a gene: 7. The CDR3 reads CASNRQGVGEQYF. The CDR3 DNA sequence: TGTGCCAGCAACAGACAGGGGGTGGGCGAGCAGTACTTC.

This rearrangement joins TRBV20-1 to TRBJ2-3; D not resolved. CDR3 size: 11 residues. Germline CDR1 reads DFQATT; CDR2 reads SNEGSKA (reference sequence). Between the trimmed V and J ends, which lost 3 bases and 14 bases, there was a span of 15 bases. CDR3 loop: CSARLGVVVYF. The CDR3 nucleotides are TGCAGTGCTAGGTTGGGCGTTGTGGTGTATTTT.

This clonotype occurred many times. The chain uses TRBV5-6 and TRBJ2-1, with TRBD1 matching over 8 bases. Unmatched junction bases numbered 1, after V lost 0 bases and J lost 8 bases. The CDR3 is 13 residues long. The germline V gene encodes CDR1 SGHDT and CDR2 YYEEEE. The CDR3 loop is CASSLAGGHEQFF. CDR3 nucleotide sequence: TGTGCCAGCAGCTTGGCAGGGGGCCATGAGCAGTTCTTC.

This clonotype was picked up a small number of times. V gene TRBV10-1 combines with J gene TRBJ2-1; possibly TRBD2 for D (6 bases). The CDR3 is 14 residues long. The germline V gene has CDR1 WNHNN and CDR2 SYGVQD (reference sequence). The ends were cut back, 5 bases at V and 10 bases at J, with 18 bases in the middle. This chain's CDR3 is CASSPWDSSGEQFF. The CDR3 DNA follows: TGCGCCAGCAGTCCTTGGGACTCCTCGGGGGAGCAGTTCTTC.

This sequence joins TRBV7-2 and TRBJ1-2; the match to TRBD1 covers 7 bases. The J segment lost 2 bases and the V segment lost 5 bases, leaving 8 bases of the junction unmatched. Germline lookup yields CDR1 SGHTA and CDR2 FQGNSA. This CDR3 spans 15 amino acids. CDR3 coding DNA: TGTGCCAGCAGCAGCCGGGACAGCCACAACTATGGCTACACCTTC. The encoded protein is CASSSRDSHNYGYTF.

This clonotype appeared many times. V is TRBV5-1 and J is TRBJ2-7; D is possibly TRBD1 or TRBD2 (5 bases each). This CDR3 region has 11 residues. Per germline, CDR1 SGHRS and CDR2 YFSETQ. V was pared by 4 bases and J by 7 bases, with 9 bases between. CDR3 amino acids: CASSDSGEQYF. The CDR3 DNA reads as TGCGCCAGCAGCGACAGCGGAGAGCAGTACTTC. The full variable domain, its missing parts supplied by reference TRBV5-1 and TRBJ2-7, is KAGVTQTPRYLIKTRGQQVTLSCSPISGHRSVSWYQQTPGQGLQFLFEYFSETQRNKGNFPGRFSGRQFSNSRSEMNVSTLELGDSALYLCASSDSGEQYFGPGTRLTVT.

This clonotype has ten or more counts. The chain is built from TRBV25-1 and TRBJ2-4; possibly TRBD1 or TRBD2 for D (6 bases each). V gave up 4 bases and J gave up 6 bases, with 19 bases separating them. CDR1 and CDR2 from the germline V gene are MGHDK and SYGVNS. The CDR3 runs to 16 residues. The CDR3 DNA sequence: TGTGCCAGCAGTGGAGCCGGGGGCAGGCTTACAAACATTCAGTACTTC. It is translated as CASSGAGGRLTNIQYF.

The chain uses TRBV28 and TRBJ2-1, with D possibly being TRBD1 (5 bases). Per the germline V gene, CDR1 is MDHEN and CDR2 is SYDVKM. V was pared by 1 base and J by 3 bases, with 13 bases between. The CDR3 has 16 amino acids. CDR3 region: CASSLLGRVGYNEQFF. As DNA, the CDR3 is TGTGCCAGCAGTTTATTAGGCAGGGTTGGCTACAATGAGCAGTTCTTC.

This clonotype appeared many times. The chain is built from TRBV12-3 or TRBV12-4 and TRBJ2-7; possible D gene TRBD2, 6 bases. The V end lost 6 bases, the J end lost 4 bases, and 7 bases lay between the germline ends. The CDR3 covers 11 residues. This CDR3 is CASREGYEQYF. CDR3 in DNA: TGTGCCAGCAGGGAGGGGTACGAGCAGTACTTC.

The genes are TRBV20-1 and TRBJ2-7, with D perhaps TRBD1 (6 bases). V lost 6 bases and J 0 bases, leaving 9 bases between the germline ends. Germline-derived CDR1 and CDR2 are DFQATT and SNEGSKA (reference sequence). The CDR3 totals 12 residues. The CDR3 DNA follows: TGCAGTGCCGGACAGAACTCCTACGAGCAGTACTTC. The encoded protein is CSAGQNSYEQYF.

There are a few counts of this clonotype. A junction boundary mismatches the germline segment, possibly from a read error. The J gene is TRBJ1-2, the V gene TRBV20-1; D is uncertain. Germline CDR1 is DFQATT and CDR2 is SNEGSKA (reference sequence). CDR3 length: 15 amino acids. Written as DNA, the CDR3 is TGCTGTGCTAGAGATCACCAGACCCTTAACTATGGCTACACCTTC. Translation gives CCARDHQTLNYGYTF.

This clonotype was observed a handful of times. The V and J genes are TRBV20-1 and TRBJ2-1; possibly TRBD1 for D (6 bases). This CDR3 contains 15 residues. CDR1 is DFQATT, CDR2 SNEGSKA, per germline (reference sequence). The V end lost 6 bases, the J end lost 0 bases, and 15 bases lay between the germline ends. CDR3: CSATGHPLSYNEQFF. CDR3 nucleotide sequence: TGCAGTGCAACGGGACACCCGCTCTCCTACAATGAGCAGTTCTTC.

This chain links TRBV20-1 with TRBJ2-3; possible D gene TRBD2, 6 bases. V was cut by 7 bases and J by 0 bases, with 11 bases left in between. Germline V gives CDR1 DFQATT, CDR2 SNEGSKA (reference sequence). The CDR3 has 13 residues. The CDR3 nucleotides are TGCAGTGAGATGGCGGGGAGCACAGATACGCAGTATTTT. Translating it yields CSEMAGSTDTQYF.

This clonotype was counted at least ten times. The rearrangement joins TRBV7-2 to TRBJ2-7; D gene ambiguous. The CDR3 extends over 13 amino acids. V was cut by 2 bases and J by 1 base, with 6 bases left in between. The germline CDR1 and CDR2 sequences are SGHTA and FQGNSA. The CDR3 DNA is TGTGCCAGCAGCTTAACCCCATCCTACGAGCAGTACTTC. This sequence encodes CASSLTPSYEQYF.

This clonotype was counted at least ten times. The V and J genes are TRBV29-1 and TRBJ2-7; weak D call: TRBD2 (5 bases). CDR3 length: 13 residues. Trimming took 6 bases from V and 6 from J, leaving 18 bases between them. Germline lookup yields CDR1 SQVTM and CDR2 ANQGSEA. The CDR3 reads CSVLGRRSGEQYF. CDR3 DNA sequence: TGCAGCGTCCTTGGCAGGAGGTCTGGCGAGCAGTACTTC.

This clonotype has a single count. A read error may account for a junction end that differs from germline. The rearrangement links TRBV20-1 to TRBJ2-1; 11 bases fit TRBD2. The CDR3 has 16 amino acids. CDR1 and CDR2 (germline): DFQATT, SNEGSKA (reference sequence). CDR3 DNA: TGCTGTGCTAGATCCTTAGCGGGGGGGGTGTACAATGAGCAGTTCTTC. The encoded protein is CCARSLAGGVYNEQFF.

This clonotype was seen many times. The rearrangement joins TRBV29-1 to TRBJ2-1, with D unresolved. Deletions cut 4 bases from V and 3 bases from J, with 4 bases between. This CDR3 is built from 11 residues. Germline V CDR1 and CDR2: SQVTM, ANQGSEA. CDR3: CSVVYYNEQFF. Written as DNA, the CDR3 is TGCAGCGTTGTCTACTACAATGAGCAGTTCTTC.

This clonotype was seen a few times. This chain uses TRBV20-1 with TRBJ2-1, with 9 positions matching TRBD2. CDR3 length equals 15 residues. CDR1 and CDR2 (germline): DFQATT, SNEGSKA (reference sequence). J gave up 1 base and V 3 bases, and 4 bases lay outside the gene matches. The CDR3 reads CSARDLAGSYNEQFF. CDR3 nucleotide sequence: TGCAGTGCTAGGGACCTAGCGGGATCCTACAATGAGCAGTTCTTC.

This clonotype has a count of ten or more. This chain uses TRBV5-1 with TRBJ2-3; no definite D call. Germline values: CDR1 SGHRS, CDR2 YFSETQ. The V end was cut by 1 base, the J end by 4 bases, with 4 bases between. The CDR3 sequence is 12 residues long. As DNA, the CDR3 is TGCGCCAGCAGCTTGAATCCAGATACGCAGTATTTT. Protein sequence: CASSLNPDTQYF.

This rearrangement joins TRBV12-3 or TRBV12-4 to TRBJ1-4; TRBD1 might be the D (5 bases). Trimming removed 3 bases from V and 8 bases from J, with 16 bases in between. The CDR3 is 15 residues long. The CDR3 reads CASSFSGAGLEKLFF. CDR3 in DNA: TGTGCCAGCAGTTTCTCCGGGGCAGGTCTGGAAAAACTGTTTTTT.

The genes are TRBV20-1 and TRBJ2-3; 9 bases line up with TRBD1. CDR1 is DFQATT, CDR2 SNEGSKA, per germline (reference sequence). The V gene end was trimmed by 3 bases and the J gene end by 1 base; junction bases not matched to a gene: 11. The CDR3 runs 17 residues. The CDR3: CSASVPLTGGGTDTQYF. In DNA, the CDR3 is TGCAGTGCTAGTGTCCCCCTAACAGGGGGCGGCACAGATACGCAGTATTTT.

The V gene is TRBV24-1, the J gene TRBJ2-1; 9 bases are a match to TRBD1. The V segment lost 0 bases and the J segment 0 bases; nucleotides outside the gene matches: 8. The length of the CDR3 is 19 residues. Germline CDR1 reads KGHDR; CDR2 reads SFDVKD. The CDR3 here is CATSDLGTGRDGSYNEQFF. For the CDR3, the DNA is TGTGCCACCAGTGATTTGGGGACAGGGCGGGATGGCTCCTACAATGAGCAGTTCTTC.

This clonotype was observed a handful of times. The V gene is TRBV20-1, the J gene TRBJ2-3; 10 nucleotides match TRBD2. The CDR3 is made up of 14 amino acids. J lost 5 bases, V lost 3 bases, and 5 bases had no gene match. CDR1 and CDR2 from the germline V gene are DFQATT and SNEGSKA (reference sequence). The CDR3 DNA reads as TGCAGTGCTAGTCCTAGCGGGAGATTAGATACGCAGTATTTT. Protein product: CSASPSGRLDTQYF.

This chain uses TRBV6-1 with TRBJ1-1; TRBD1 agrees at 8 bases. The CDR3 is made up of 15 amino acids. The J segment lost 3 bases and the V segment lost 6 bases, leaving 9 bases of the junction unmatched. Germline CDR1 and CDR2: MNHNS and SASEGT. The CDR3 DNA is TGTGCCAGCAGCCACGACAGGGGATGGCACACTGAAGCTTTCTTT. Its translation: CASSHDRGWHTEAFF.